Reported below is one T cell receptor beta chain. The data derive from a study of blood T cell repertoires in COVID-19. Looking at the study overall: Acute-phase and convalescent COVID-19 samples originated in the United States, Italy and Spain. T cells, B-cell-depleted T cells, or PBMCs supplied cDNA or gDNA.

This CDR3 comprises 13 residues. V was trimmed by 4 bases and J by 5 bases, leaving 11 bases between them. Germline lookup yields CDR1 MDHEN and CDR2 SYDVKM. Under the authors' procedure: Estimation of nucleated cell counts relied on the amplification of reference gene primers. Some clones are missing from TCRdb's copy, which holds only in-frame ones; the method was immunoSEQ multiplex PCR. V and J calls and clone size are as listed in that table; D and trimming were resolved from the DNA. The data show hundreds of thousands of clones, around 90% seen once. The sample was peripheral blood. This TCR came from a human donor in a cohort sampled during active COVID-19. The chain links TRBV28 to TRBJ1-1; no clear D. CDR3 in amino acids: CASSSGRLTEAFF. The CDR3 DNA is TGTGCCAGCAGTTCCGGGAGGCTTACTGAAGCTTTCTTT.